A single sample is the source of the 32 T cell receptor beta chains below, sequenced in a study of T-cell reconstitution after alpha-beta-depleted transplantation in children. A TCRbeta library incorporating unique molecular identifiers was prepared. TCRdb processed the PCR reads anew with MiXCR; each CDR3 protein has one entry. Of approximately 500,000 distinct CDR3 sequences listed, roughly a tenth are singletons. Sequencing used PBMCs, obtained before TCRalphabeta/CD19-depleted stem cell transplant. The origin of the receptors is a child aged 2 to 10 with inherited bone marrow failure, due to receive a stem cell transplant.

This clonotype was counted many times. The CDR3: CATSTLPHSGNTIYF. DNA for the CDR3: TGTGCCACCAGCACGTTACCCCACTCTGGAAACACCATATATTTT. The chain employs TRBV15 and TRBJ1-3; D gene ambiguous. The germline V and J ends were trimmed by 4 bases and 0 bases, with 10 bases remaining between them. Germline lookup yields CDR1 LNHNV and CDR2 YYDKDF (reference sequence). The CDR3 extends over 15 amino acids.

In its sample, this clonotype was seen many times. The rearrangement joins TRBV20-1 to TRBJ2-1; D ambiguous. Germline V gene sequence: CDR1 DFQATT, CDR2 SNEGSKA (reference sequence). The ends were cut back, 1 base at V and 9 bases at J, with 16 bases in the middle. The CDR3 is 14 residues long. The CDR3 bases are TGCAGTGCTAGAGTCCCCCATAGGGTCTCTGAGCAGTTCTTC. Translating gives CSARVPHRVSEQFF.

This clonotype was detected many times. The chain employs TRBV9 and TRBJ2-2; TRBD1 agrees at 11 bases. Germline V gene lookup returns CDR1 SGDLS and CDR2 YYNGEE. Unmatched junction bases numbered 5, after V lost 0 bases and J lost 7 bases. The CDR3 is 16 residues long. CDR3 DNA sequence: TGTGCCAGCAGCGTAGAACGGACAGGGGGCTACGGGGAGCTGTTTTTT. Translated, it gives CASSVERTGGYGELFF.

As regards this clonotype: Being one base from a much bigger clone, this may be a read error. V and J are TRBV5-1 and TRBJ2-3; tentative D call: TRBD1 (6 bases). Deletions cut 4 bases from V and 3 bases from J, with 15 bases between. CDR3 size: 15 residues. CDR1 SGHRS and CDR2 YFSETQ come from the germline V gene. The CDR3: CASSPEHRATDTQYF. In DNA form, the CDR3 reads TGCGCCAGCAGCCCGGAGCACAGGGCTACAGATACGCAGTATTTT. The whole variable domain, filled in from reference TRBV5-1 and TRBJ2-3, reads KAGVTQTPRYLIKTRGQQVTLSCSPISGHRSVSWYQQTPGQGLQFLFEYFSETQRNKGNFPGRFSGRQFSNSRSEMNVSTLELGDSALYLCASSPEHRATDTQYFGPGTRLTVL.

CDR3 in DNA: TGTGCCAGCAGCCGAGGACAGGGCCGACGAAACACTGAAGCTTTCTTT. Encoded protein: CASSRGQGRRNTEAFF. V usage is TRBV12-3 or TRBV12-4 and J usage is TRBJ1-1; 8 nucleotides agree with TRBD1. After removal of 6 bases from V and 2 bases from J, the junction contained 11 bases not matched to a gene. The CDR3 totals 16 residues.

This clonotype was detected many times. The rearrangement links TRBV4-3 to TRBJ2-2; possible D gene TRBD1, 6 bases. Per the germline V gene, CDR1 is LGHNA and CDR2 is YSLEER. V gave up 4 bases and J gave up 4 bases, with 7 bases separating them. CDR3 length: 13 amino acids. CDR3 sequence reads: CASSRRGTGELFF. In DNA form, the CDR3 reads TGCGCCAGCAGCCGCAGGGGCACCGGGGAGCTGTTTTTT.

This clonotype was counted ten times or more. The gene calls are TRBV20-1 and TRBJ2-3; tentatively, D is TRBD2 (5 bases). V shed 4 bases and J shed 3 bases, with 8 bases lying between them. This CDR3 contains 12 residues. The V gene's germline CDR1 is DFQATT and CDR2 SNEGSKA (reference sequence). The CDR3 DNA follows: TGCAGTGCTATCACTAGGACAGATACGCAGTATTTT. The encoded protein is CSAITRTDTQYF.

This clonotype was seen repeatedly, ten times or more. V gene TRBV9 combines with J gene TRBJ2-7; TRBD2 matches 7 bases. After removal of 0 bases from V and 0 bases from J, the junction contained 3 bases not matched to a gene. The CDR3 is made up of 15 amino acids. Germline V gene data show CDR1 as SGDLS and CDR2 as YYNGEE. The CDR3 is CASSVGLADSYEQYF. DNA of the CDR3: TGTGCCAGCAGCGTAGGGCTAGCGGACTCCTACGAGCAGTACTTC.

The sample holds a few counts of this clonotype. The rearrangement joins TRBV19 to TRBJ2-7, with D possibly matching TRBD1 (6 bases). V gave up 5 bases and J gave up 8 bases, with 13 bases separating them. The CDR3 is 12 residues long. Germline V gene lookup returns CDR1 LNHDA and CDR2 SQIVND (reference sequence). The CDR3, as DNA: TGTGCCAGTAGTGTGGCGGACAGTAAGCAGTACTTC. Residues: CASSVADSKQYF.

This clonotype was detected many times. CDR3 amino acids: CAIRTSGDSYNEQFF. For the CDR3, the DNA is TGTGCCATTCGGACTAGCGGAGATTCCTACAATGAGCAGTTCTTC. The rearrangement uses TRBV10-3 and TRBJ2-1; TRBD2 aligns across 10 bases. CDR1 and CDR2 from the germline V gene are ENHRY and SYGVKD. The CDR3 runs 15 residues. V shed 9 bases, J shed 1 base, and the junction held 6 bases outside the gene matches.

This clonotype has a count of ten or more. The CDR3 bases are TGTGCCAGCAGCCAAGCGGCTGAAGCTTTCTTT. Residues: CASSQAAEAFF. The chain joins TRBV4-2 to TRBJ1-1, with D uncertain. The V and J ends lost 1 base and 6 bases respectively, with 3 bases between them. There are 11 residues in the CDR3. The germline V gene encodes CDR1 LGHNA and CDR2 YNFKEQ.

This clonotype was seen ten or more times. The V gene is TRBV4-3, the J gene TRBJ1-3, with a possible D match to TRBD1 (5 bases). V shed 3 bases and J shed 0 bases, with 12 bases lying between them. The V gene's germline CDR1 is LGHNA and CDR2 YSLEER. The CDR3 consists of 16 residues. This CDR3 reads CASSHRDSFSGNTIYF. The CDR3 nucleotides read TGCGCCAGCAGCCATCGAGACAGTTTCTCTGGAAACACCATATATTTT.

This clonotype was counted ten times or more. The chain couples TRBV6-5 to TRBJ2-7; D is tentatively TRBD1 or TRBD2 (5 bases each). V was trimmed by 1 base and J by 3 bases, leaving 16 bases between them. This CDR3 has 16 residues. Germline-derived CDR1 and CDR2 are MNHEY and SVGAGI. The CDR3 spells CASSYLGTGYIYEQYF. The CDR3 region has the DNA TGTGCCAGCAGTTACTTAGGGACGGGCTACATCTACGAGCAGTACTTC.

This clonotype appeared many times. The CDR3 DNA reads as TGCGCCAGCAGCTTGGAGGGCTCCTATAATTCACCCCTCCACTTT. Translated, it gives CASSLEGSYNSPLHF. The chain employs TRBV5-1 and TRBJ1-6; D unclear. Germline CDR1 and CDR2: SGHRS and YFSETQ. The germline V and J ends were trimmed by 0 bases and 0 bases, with 4 bases remaining between them. The CDR3 contains 15 residues.

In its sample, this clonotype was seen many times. The CDR3 spells CASSQDWAAIPYEQYF. As DNA, the CDR3 is TGCGCCAGCAGCCAAGATTGGGCGGCAATCCCCTACGAGCAGTACTTC. This chain uses TRBV4-3 with TRBJ2-7; D is unresolved. V shed 0 bases and J shed 2 bases, with 14 bases lying between them. This CDR3 contains 16 residues. Germline loops: CDR1 LGHNA, CDR2 YSLEER.

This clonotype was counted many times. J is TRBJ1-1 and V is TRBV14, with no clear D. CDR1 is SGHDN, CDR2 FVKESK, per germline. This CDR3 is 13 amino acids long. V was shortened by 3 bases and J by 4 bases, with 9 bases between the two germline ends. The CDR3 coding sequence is TGTGCCAGCAGCCATATATTGTCCACTGAAGCTTTCTTT. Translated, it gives CASSHILSTEAFF.

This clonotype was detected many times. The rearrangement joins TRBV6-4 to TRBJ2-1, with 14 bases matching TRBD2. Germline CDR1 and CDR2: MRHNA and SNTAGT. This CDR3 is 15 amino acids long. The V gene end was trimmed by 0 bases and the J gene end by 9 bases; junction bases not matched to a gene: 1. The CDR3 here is CASSDSGTSGGEQFF. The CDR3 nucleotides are TGTGCCAGCAGTGACTCTGGGACTAGCGGGGGTGAGCAGTTCTTC.

CDR3 region: CASSFGQGDGNTIYF. CDR3 sequence (DNA): TGTGCCAGCAGTTTCGGACAGGGGGATGGAAACACCATATATTTT. V is TRBV27 and J is TRBJ1-3; 10 bases are a match to TRBD1. V shed 3 bases, J shed 3 bases, and the junction held 2 bases outside the gene matches. The CDR3 contains 15 residues. Per germline, CDR1 MNHEY and CDR2 SMNVEV (reference sequence).

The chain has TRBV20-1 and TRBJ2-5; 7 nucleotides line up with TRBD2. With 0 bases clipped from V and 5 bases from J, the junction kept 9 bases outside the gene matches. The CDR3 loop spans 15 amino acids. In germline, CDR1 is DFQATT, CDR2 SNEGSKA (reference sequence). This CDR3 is CSARDMGEGTETQYF. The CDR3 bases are TGCAGTGCTAGAGATATGGGGGAGGGGACGGAGACCCAGTACTTC.

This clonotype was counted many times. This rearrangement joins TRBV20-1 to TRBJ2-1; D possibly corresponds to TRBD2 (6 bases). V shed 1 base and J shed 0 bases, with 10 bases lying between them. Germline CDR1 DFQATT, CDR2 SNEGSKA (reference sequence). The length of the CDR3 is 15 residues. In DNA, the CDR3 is TGCAGTGCTAGAGTAGCGGCTCGCTCCTACAATGAGCAGTTCTTC. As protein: CSARVAARSYNEQFF.

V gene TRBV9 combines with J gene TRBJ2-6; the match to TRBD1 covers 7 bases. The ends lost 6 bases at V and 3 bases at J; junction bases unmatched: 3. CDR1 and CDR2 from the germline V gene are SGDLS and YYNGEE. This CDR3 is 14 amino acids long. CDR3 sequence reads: CASTQGVGANVLTF. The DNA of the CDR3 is TGTGCCAGCACCCAGGGGGTTGGGGCCAACGTCCTGACTTTC.

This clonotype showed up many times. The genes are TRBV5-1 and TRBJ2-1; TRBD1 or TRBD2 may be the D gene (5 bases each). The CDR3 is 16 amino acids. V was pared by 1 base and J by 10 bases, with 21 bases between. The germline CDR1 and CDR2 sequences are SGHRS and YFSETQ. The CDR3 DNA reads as TGCGCCAGCAGCTTGAAGGGAGTTCGGGGTTGGGGGGAGCAGTTCTTC. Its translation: CASSLKGVRGWGEQFF.

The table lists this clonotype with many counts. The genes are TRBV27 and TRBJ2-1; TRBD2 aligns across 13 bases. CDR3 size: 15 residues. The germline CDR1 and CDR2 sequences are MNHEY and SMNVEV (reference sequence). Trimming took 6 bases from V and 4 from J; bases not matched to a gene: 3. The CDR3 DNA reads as TGTGCCAGCAGGATGACTAGCGGGAGGTACAATGAGCAGTTCTTC. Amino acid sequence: CASRMTSGRYNEQFF.

The CDR3 DNA follows: TGTGCCAGCAGTTACCGGGGGGCGGGTGATGAAAAACTGTTTTTT. This sequence encodes CASSYRGAGDEKLFF. This rearrangement joins TRBV6-5 to TRBJ1-4; perhaps TRBD1 as D (6 bases). CDR1 and CDR2 (germline): MNHEY, SVGAGI. The CDR3 sequence is 15 residues long. Between the trimmed V and J ends, which lost 2 bases and 6 bases, there was a span of 13 bases.

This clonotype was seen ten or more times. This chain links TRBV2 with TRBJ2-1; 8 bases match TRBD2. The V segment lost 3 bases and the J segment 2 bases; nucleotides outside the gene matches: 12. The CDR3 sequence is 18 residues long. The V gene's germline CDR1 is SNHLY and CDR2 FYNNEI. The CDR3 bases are TGTGCCAGCAGTGAGCTTGCGGGAGGCCTGGTCGCCTACAATGAGCAGTTCTTC. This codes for CASSELAGGLVAYNEQFF.

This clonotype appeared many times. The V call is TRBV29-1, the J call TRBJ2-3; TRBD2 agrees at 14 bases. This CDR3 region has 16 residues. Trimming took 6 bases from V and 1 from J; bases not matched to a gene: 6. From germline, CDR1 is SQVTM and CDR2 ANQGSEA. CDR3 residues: CSVRGLAGGGTDTQYF. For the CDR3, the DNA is TGCAGCGTCCGCGGACTAGCGGGAGGTGGCACAGATACGCAGTATTTT.

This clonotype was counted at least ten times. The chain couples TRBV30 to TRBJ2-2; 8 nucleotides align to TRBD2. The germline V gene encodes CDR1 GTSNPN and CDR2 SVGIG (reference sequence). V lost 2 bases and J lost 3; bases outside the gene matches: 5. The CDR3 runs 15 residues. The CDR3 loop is CAWSSGGVDTGELFF. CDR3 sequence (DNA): TGTGCCTGGAGTTCGGGAGGGGTGGACACCGGGGAGCTGTTTTTT.

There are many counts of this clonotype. Here the CDR3 reads CSVGGRGETQYF. The CDR3 coding sequence is TGCAGCGTAGGAGGGCGGGGGGAGACCCAGTACTTC. This chain joins TRBV29-1 and TRBJ2-5; 7 bases map to TRBD2. Trimming at V came to 6 bases and at J to 5 bases, leaving 6 bases not matched to a gene. Germline V lookup: CDR1 SQVTM, CDR2 ANQGSEA. This CDR3 region has 12 residues.

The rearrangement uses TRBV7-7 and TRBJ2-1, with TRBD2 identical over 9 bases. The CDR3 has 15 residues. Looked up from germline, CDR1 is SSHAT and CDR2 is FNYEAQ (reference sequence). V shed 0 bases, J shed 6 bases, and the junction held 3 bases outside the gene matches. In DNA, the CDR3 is TGTGCCAGCAGCTTAGCCCTAGCGGGACTCAATGAGCAGTTCTTC. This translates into CASSLALAGLNEQFF.

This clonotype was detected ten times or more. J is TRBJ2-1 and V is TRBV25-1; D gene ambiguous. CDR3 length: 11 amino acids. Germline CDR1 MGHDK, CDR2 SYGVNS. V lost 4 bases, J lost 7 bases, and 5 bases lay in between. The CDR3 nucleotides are TGTGCCAGCAGTGTTATGAATGAGCAGTTCTTC. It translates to CASSVMNEQFF.

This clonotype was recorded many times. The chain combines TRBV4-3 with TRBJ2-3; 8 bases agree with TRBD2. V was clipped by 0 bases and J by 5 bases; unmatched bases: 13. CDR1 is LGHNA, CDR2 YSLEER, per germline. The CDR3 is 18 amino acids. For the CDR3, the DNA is TGCGCCAGCAGCCAAGATGAGTACAGAGCGGGGGTTCGAGATACGCAGTATTTT. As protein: CASSQDEYRAGVRDTQYF.

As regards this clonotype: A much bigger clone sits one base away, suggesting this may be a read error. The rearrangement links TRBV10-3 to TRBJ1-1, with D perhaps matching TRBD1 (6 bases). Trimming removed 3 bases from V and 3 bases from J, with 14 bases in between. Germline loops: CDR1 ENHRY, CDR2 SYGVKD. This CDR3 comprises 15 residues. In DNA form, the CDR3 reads TGTGCCATCAGTGAACCCGCAGGGGCCGACACTGAAGCTTTCTTT. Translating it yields CAISEPAGADTEAFF.